This T cell receptor (beta chain) emerged from a study of regulatory T cells in long-lasting Graves disease. About the research overall: Graves' patients diagnosed newly had used antithyroid drugs under 3 months.

This CDR3 is 15 amino acids long. V was cut by 3 bases and J by 3 bases, with 13 bases left in between. Per germline, CDR1 SGHDT and CDR2 YYEEEE. This clonotype was detected only a few times. Time point given: newly diagnosed GD, antithyroid drugs for less than 3 months. After RNA was extracted from PBMCs, the TCR library was made from it. Graves' disease diagnosis was established per American Thyroid Association guidelines. Assembly of TCR beta libraries relied on iRepertoire HTBI primers together with Arm-PCR of CDR3 regions. Each CDR3 protein is one row after TCRdb ran MiXCR on the multiplex PCR reads. Of 600,000 to 650,000 distinct CDR3 sequences in the sample, 16% were seen once. The data also belong to a second study, concerning T cells in Graves' hyperthyroidism and ophthalmopathy. That work states: The HTBI primer set served for first-round RT-PCR of the TCR CDR3.

This TCR was recovered from a woman aged 25-40 years with Graves disease. V usage is TRBV5-6 and J usage is TRBJ1-5, with D hard to call. This specimen was peripheral blood mononuclear cells (PBMCs), taken at new diagnosis, from a patient treated with antithyroid drugs. The CDR3 nucleotides read TGTGCCAGCAGCTCCATTCAGTTTGACAATCAGCCCCAGCATTTT. Protein: CASSSIQFDNQPQHF.